This T cell receptor (beta chain) stems from a study of T cells in women clearing cervical HPV infection. Looking at the study overall: Controls were women whose single incident HPV16 infection cleared within 12 months without precancer or cancer. Controls gave blood once infection was undetectable; cases at lesion identification.

Method: immunoSEQ multiplex PCR; TCRdb's copy keeps in-frame clones and lacks some. The data show roughly 20,000 clones, and the top ten clones hold 3.2%. Whole-study results and caveats: TRBV6-7 relative abundance averaged roughly 0.1% in cases and under 0.2% in controls. CIN3+ cases had significantly higher TCR richness than controls; evenness did not differ.

A word on this clone: Its antigen is not identified. Coverage ceases 3 residues before the CDR3 finishes, and the germline J gene fills in the end.

The ends lost 4 bases at V and 2 bases at J; junction bases unmatched: 7. The CDR3 loop spans 18 amino acids. Germline CDR1 SGHTA, CDR2 FQGTGA. This sequence originates from a woman aged 18 to 75 with a cervical HPV16 infection that either progressed to CIN3+ or cleared (not recorded which). The sample comprised blood buffy coat. This chain links TRBV7-3 with TRBJ2-3; 15 nucleotides match TRBD2. The DNA read from the CDR3 is TGTGCCAGCAGCTCTGCCGGGACTAGCGGGGGGTTCACAGATACG. Protein sequence: CASSSAGTSGGFTDT. The CDR3 in its entirety is CASSSAGTSGGFTDTQYF.